The table lists the clone carrying this T cell receptor beta chain with a few counts. Its antigen is currently unknown. The record originates from a study of CD8 T cells in Susac syndrome. An input of about 0.5 to 1 ug of RNA was subjected to reverse transcription using random hexamers. Multiplex PCR with immunoSEQ amplified the TCR beta CDR3 across 54 Vbeta and 13 Jbeta. MiXCR, applied by TCRdb to the immunoSEQ multiplex PCR reads, yields one record per CDR3 protein. The top ten clones hold 0.055% to 0.075% of a sample with 200,000 to 300,000 distinct CDR3 sequences, around 95% of them seen once. Study-wide results and caveats: It was acknowledged in the study that the number of individuals who were included in its TCR sequencing and HLA analysis was relatively small.

Sequencing of TCR beta drew on CD8+ and CD4+ T cells from blood. In the multiple sclerosis control group, patients were treatment-naive and had stable or active relapsing-remitting disease. The sequence derives from a human donor with multiple sclerosis. The sample comprised CD4+ T cells from PBMCs.

DNA of the CDR3: TGCAGCGTTGAAGTGACTGATGACACAGATACGCAGTATTTT. Amino acids: CSVEVTDDTDTQYF. This chain joins TRBV29-1 and TRBJ2-3, with D hard to call. Trimming removed 1 base from V and 2 bases from J, with 10 bases in between. Germline lookup yields CDR1 SQVTM and CDR2 ANQGSEA. The CDR3 is 14 amino acids.